This is a list of T cell receptor beta chains from one sample in a study of T cells in Graves' hyperthyroidism and ophthalmopathy. TCRdb re-called the multiplex PCR reads with MiXCR, one entry per CDR3 protein. Of about 640,000 distinct CDR3 sequences detected, around 20% appear once; the ten largest clones hold around a third. The source material was blood. Receptors were obtained from a man under 40 with Graves' ophthalmopathy. CDR3s include the opening cysteine and the closing phenylalanine or tryptophan. The D gene is left open where the match is weak. Part of the rows lack a size; the others show once, few, many or a class for expanded clones.

j_gene	d_gene	abundance	v_gene	CDR3aa	CDR3nt
TRBJ2-5	NA	NA	TRBV18	CASSPIYRAFQETQYF	TGTGCCAGCTCACCTATCTACAGGGCTTTCCAAGAGACCCAGTACTTC
TRBJ2-2	NA	few	TRBV30	CAGDRGRGLAGSLPPGELFF	TGTGCCGGGGACAGGGGGCGAGGACTAGCGGGATCACTGCCCCCCGGGGAGCTGTTTTTT
TRBJ2-7	NA	few	TRBV30	CAWGGAAAYEQYF	TGTGCCTGGGGGGGGGCAGCAGCCTACGAGCAGTACTTC
TRBJ2-7	TRBD2	many	TRBV12-5	CASGLDLTGTSGRNYEQYF	TGTGCTAGTGGTTTGGATCTCACCGGGACTAGCGGGAGGAACTACGAGCAGTACTTC
TRBJ1-5	TRBD1	few	TRBV19	CASSFRDRRYSNQPQHF	TGTGCCAGTAGTTTCCGGGACAGGCGTTATAGCAATCAGCCCCAGCATTTT
TRBJ2-1	TRBD2	few	TRBV27	CASSSSVRAGGPEQFF	TGTGCCAGCAGTTCTTCTGTTCGAGCGGGAGGCCCTGAGCAGTTCTTC
TRBJ2-3	NA	many	TRBV12-3/TRBV12-4	CASSPSVSTDTQYF	TGTGCCAGCAGTCCTAGCGTAAGCACAGATACGCAGTATTTT
TRBJ1-1	TRBD1	many	TRBV12-3/TRBV12-4	CASSDRTGSLNTEAFF	TGTGCCAGCAGCGATCGGACAGGGTCCTTGAACACTGAAGCTTTCTTT
TRBJ1-1	NA	NA	TRBV5-6	CASSYQAEAFF	TGTGCCAGCAGCTACCAGGCGGAAGCTTTCTTT
TRBJ1-2	NA	many	TRBV6-1	CASSELWAAPGYTF	TGTGCCAGCAGTGAACTATGGGCAGCGCCTGGCTACACCTTC
TRBJ2-3	NA	few	TRBV4-2	CASSQVDSTDTQYF	TGTGCCAGCAGCCAAGTCGATAGCACAGATACGCAGTATTTT
TRBJ2-1	NA	NA	TRBV18	CAGSPENEQFF	TGTGCCGGCTCACCCGAGAATGAGCAGTTCTTC
TRBJ1-1	NA	many	TRBV2	CASSPRGVTEAFF	TGTGCCAGCAGTCCCAGGGGAGTGACTGAAGCTTTCTTT
TRBJ1-5	NA	NA	TRBV20-1	CSAREGGRGNQPQHF	TGCAGTGCTAGAGAGGGTGGCAGGGGCAATCAGCCCCAGCATTTT
TRBJ2-7	TRBD1	NA	TRBV11-2	CASRSGGKTYEQYF	TGTGCCAGCAGGTCAGGGGGAAAGACTTACGAGCAGTACTTC